This T cell receptor (beta chain) derives from a study of shared clonotypes between healthy human individuals. Details on this clone: The antigen is undetermined.

In the study's own analysis: For the immunoSEQ data, sequences were junction-only without quality scores, so filtering differed. Assay used: immunoSEQ multiplex PCR; TCRdb lists only in-frame clones, some missing. D and trimming were read from the DNA, whereas the V and J calls and clone size are those reported in that table. The data hold approximately 720,000 clones, with 72% observed a single time. Study-level results: What naive subsets generally showed was a larger estimated richness than memory subsets showed.

The germline CDR1 and CDR2 sequences are SGHTA and FQGNSA. Germline trimming cut 3 bases from V and 7 bases from J; bases unmatched to any gene: 4. This CDR3 contains 14 residues. This clonotype originated in a woman aged 25 to 39 in good health. Sequencing was performed on memory CD4+ T cells sorted from blood. Subset: CD45RA-negative fraction. The rearrangement links TRBV7-2 to TRBJ2-1; 9 bases match TRBD2. CDR3 protein: CASSFSGRSNEQFF. Written as DNA, the CDR3 is TGTGCCAGCAGCTTTAGCGGGAGATCGAATGAGCAGTTCTTC.